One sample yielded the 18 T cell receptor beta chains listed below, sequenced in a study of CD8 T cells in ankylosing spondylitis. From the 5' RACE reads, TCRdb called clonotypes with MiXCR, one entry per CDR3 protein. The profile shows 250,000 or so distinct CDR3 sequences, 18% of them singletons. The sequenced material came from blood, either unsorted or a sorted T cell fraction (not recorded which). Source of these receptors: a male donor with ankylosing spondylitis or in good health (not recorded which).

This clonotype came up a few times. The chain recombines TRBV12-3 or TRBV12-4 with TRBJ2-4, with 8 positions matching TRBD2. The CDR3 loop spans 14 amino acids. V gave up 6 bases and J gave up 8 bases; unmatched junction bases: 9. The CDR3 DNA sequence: TGTGCCAGCAGCACGGGACTAGTCTCAGACATTCAGTACTTC. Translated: CASSTGLVSDIQYF.

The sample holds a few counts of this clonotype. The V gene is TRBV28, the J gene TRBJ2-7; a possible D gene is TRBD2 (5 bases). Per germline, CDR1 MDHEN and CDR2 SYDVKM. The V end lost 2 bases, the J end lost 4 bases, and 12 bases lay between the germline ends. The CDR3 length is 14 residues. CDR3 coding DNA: TGTGCCAGCAGTTTAGGCAGGAGGTGGTACGAGCAGTACTTC. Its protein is CASSLGRRWYEQYF.

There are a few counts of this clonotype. The DNA of the CDR3 is TGTGCCAGCAGCCCCGACAGGGGGAGAGACCCCTACGAGCAGTACTTC. This gives the protein CASSPDRGRDPYEQYF. The chain employs TRBV13 and TRBJ2-7; 9 positions match TRBD1. The CDR3 is 16 amino acids. V was clipped by 5 bases and J by 2 bases; unmatched bases: 10. Germline V CDR1 and CDR2: PRHDT, FYEKMQ (reference sequence).

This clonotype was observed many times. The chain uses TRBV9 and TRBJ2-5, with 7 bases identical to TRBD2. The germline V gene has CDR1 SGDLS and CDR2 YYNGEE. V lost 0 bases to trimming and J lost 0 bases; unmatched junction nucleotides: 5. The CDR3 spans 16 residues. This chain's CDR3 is CASSVAGSGYQETQYF. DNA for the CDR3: TGTGCCAGCAGCGTAGCAGGTAGCGGGTACCAAGAGACCCAGTACTTC.

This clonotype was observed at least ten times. The CDR3 spells CAIRSQGTVYEQYF. The CDR3 region has the DNA TGTGCCATCAGATCACAGGGGACTGTTTACGAGCAGTACTTC. The chain carries TRBV10-3 and TRBJ2-7; perhaps TRBD1 as D (7 bases). Trimming shortened V by 6 bases and J by 4 bases, and 16 bases separated the two germline ends. Germline V gene data show CDR1 as ENHRY and CDR2 as SYGVKD. This CDR3 spans 14 amino acids.

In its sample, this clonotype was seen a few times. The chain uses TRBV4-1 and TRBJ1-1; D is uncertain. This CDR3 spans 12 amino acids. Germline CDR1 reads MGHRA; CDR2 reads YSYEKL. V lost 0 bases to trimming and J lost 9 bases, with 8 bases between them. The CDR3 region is CASSQDGSKAFF. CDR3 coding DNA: TGCGCCAGCAGCCAAGATGGTTCGAAAGCTTTCTTT.

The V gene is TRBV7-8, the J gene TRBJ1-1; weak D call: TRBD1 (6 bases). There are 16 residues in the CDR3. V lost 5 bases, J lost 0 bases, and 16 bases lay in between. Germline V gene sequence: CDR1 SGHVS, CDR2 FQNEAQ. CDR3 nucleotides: TGTGCCAGCAGCCTATACAGGGACCCTATGAACACTGAAGCTTTCTTT. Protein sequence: CASSLYRDPMNTEAFF.

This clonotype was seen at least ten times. The CDR3 loop reads CASSQESGTASNEQFF. The CDR3 DNA follows: TGCGCCAGCAGCCAGGAGTCCGGGACAGCAAGTAATGAGCAGTTCTTC. The V call is TRBV4-1, the J call TRBJ2-1; 7 bases are shared with TRBD1. The CDR3 contains 16 residues. The V segment lost 3 bases and the J segment 7 bases; nucleotides outside the gene matches: 12. Germline CDR1 and CDR2: MGHRA and YSYEKL.

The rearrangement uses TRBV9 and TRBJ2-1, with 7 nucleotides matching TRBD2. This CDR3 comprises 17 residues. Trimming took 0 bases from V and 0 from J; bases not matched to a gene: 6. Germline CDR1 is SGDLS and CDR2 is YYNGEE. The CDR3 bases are TGTGCCAGCAGCGTAGCGGTCGGCGGGAGCTCCTACAATGAGCAGTTCTTC. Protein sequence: CASSVAVGGSSYNEQFF.

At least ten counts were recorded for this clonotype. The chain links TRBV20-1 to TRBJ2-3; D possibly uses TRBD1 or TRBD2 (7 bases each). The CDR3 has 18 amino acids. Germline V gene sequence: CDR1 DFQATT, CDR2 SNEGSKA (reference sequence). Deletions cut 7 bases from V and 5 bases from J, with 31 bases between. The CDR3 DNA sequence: TGCAGTGGAGGCTCGGCGGCCCAGACAGGGACGGGAGGAGATACGCAGTATTTT. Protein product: CSGGSAAQTGTGGDTQYF.

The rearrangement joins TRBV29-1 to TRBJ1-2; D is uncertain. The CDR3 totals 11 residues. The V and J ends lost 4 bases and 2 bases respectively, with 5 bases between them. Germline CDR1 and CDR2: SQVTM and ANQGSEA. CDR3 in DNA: TGCAGCGTTGTCAAGAACTATGGCTACACCTTC. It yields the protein CSVVKNYGYTF.

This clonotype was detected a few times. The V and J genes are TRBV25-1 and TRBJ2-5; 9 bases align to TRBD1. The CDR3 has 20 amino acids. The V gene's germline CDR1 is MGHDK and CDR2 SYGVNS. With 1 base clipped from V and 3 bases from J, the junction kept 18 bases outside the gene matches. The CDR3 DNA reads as TGTGCCAGCAGTGAATCTGGAAAAAAACAGGGGGCGTTCGTGGAAGAGACCCAGTACTTC. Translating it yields CASSESGKKQGAFVEETQYF.

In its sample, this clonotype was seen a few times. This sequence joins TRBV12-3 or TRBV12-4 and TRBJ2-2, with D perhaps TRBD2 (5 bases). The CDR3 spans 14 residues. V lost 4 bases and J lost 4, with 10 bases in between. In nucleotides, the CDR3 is TGTGCCAGCAGTTCCCGGGATGTCACCGGGGAGCTGTTTTTT. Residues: CASSSRDVTGELFF.

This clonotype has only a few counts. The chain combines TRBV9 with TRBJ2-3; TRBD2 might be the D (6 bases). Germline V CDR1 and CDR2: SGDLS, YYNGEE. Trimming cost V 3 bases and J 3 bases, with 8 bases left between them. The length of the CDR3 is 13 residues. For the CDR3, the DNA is TGTGCCAGCAGCGATGGGGGGACAGATACGCAGTATTTT. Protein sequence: CASSDGGTDTQYF.

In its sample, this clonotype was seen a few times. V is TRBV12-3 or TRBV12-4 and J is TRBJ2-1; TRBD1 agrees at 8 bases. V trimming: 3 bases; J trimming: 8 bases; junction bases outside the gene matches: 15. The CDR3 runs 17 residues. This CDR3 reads CASSFEAGGVSMDEQFF. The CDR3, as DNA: TGTGCCAGCAGTTTCGAGGCAGGGGGCGTATCGATGGATGAGCAGTTCTTC.

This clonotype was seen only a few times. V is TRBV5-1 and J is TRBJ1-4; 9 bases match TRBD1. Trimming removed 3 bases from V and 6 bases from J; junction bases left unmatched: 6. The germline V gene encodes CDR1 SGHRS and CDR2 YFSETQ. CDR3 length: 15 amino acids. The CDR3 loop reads CASSSPDRGDEKLFF. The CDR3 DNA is TGCGCCAGCAGCTCCCCGGACAGGGGTGATGAAAAACTGTTTTTT.

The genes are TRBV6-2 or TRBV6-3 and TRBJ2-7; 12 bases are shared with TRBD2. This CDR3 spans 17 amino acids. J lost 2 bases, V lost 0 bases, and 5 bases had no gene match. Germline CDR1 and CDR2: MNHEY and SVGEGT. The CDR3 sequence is CASSYSTGLAGPYEQYF. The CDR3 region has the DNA TGTGCCAGCAGTTACTCAACTGGACTAGCGGGGCCCTACGAGCAGTACTTC.

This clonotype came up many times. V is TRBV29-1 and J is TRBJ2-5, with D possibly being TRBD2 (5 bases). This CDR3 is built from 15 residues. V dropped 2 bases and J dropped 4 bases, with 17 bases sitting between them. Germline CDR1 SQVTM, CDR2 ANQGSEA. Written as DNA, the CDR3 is TGCAGCGTTGAACTTTCGACTAATTATTTAGAGACCCAGTACTTC. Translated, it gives CSVELSTNYLETQYF.